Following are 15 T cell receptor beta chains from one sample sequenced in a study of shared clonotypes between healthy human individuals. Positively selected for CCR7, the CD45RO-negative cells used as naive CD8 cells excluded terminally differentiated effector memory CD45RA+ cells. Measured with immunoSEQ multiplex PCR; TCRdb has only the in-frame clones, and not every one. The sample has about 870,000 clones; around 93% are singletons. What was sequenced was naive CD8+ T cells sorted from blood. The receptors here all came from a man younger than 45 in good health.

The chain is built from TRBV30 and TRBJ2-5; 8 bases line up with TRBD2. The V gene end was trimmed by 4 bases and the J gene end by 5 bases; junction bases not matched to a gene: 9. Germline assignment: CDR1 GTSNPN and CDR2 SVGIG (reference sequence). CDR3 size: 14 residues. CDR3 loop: CAWTFSGAFETQYF. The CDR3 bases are TGTGCCTGGACCTTTAGCGGGGCTTTTGAGACCCAGTACTTC.

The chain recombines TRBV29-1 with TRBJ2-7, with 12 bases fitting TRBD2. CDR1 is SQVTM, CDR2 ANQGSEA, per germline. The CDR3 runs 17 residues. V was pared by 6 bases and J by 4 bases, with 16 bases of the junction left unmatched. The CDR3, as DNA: TGCAGCGTCGAACTAGCGGGAGGTGAATCGGAACCTTACGAGCAGTACTTC. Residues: CSVELAGGESEPYEQYF.

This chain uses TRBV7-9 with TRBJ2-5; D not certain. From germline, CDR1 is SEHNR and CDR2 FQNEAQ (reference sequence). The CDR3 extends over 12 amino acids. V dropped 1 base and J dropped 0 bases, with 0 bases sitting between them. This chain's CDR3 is CASSLDQETQYF. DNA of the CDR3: TGTGCCAGCAGCTTAGACCAAGAGACCCAGTACTTC.

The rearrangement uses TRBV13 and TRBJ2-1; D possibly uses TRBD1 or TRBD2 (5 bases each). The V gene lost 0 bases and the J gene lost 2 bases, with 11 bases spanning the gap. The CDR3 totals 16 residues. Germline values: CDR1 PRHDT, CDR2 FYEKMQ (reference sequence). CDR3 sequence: CASSLGLGTTYNEQFF. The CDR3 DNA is TGTGCCAGCAGCTTAGGCCTGGGGACCACCTACAATGAGCAGTTCTTC.

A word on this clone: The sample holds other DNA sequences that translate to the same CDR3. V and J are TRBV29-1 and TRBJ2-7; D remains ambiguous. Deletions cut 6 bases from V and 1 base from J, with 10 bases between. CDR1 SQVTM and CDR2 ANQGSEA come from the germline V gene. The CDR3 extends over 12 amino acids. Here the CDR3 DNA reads TGCAGCGTCCAATCAGGTTCCTACGAGCAGTACTTC. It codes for CSVQSGSYEQYF.

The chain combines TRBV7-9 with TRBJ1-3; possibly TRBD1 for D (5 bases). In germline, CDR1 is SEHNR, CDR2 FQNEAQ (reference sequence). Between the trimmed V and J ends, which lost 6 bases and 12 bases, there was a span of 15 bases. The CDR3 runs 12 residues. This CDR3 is CASSPWEGSIYF. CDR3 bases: TGTGCCAGCAGTCCCTGGGAGGGGAGCATATATTTT. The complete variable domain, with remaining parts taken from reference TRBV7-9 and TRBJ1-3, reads DTGVSQNPRHKITKRGQNVTFRCDPISEHNRLYWYRQTLGQGPEFLTYFQNEAQLEKSRLLSDRFSAERPKGSFSTLEIQRTEQGDSAMYLCASSPWEGSIYFGEGSWLTVV.

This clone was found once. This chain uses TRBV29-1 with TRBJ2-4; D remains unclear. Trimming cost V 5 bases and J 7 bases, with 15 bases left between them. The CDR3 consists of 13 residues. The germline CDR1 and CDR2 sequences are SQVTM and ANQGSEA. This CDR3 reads CSVLVTQHNIQYF. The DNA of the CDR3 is TGCAGCGTTCTCGTCACTCAACATAACATTCAGTACTTC.

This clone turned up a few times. The CDR3 DNA follows: TGTGCCAGCAGCCAAGACGGGAGTGAGGGCAATGAGCAGTTCTTC. Amino acids: CASSQDGSEGNEQFF. The chain links TRBV4-2 to TRBJ2-1; D might be TRBD2 (6 bases). The germline CDR1 and CDR2 sequences are LGHNA and YNFKEQ. V lost 0 bases, J lost 6 bases, and 12 bases lay in between. This CDR3 contains 15 residues.

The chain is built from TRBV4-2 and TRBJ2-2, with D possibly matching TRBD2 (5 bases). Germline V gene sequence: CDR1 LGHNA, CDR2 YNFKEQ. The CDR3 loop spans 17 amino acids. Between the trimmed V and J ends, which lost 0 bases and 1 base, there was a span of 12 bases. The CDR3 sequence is CASSQDGLAKNTGELFF. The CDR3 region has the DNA TGTGCCAGCAGCCAAGATGGCCTAGCCAAGAACACCGGGGAGCTGTTTTTT.

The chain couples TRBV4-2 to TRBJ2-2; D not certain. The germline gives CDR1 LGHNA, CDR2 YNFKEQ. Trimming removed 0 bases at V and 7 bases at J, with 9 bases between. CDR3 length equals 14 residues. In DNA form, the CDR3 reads TGTGCCAGCAGCCAAGAAAAAGTGATCGGGGAGCTGTTTTTT. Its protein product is CASSQEKVIGELFF.

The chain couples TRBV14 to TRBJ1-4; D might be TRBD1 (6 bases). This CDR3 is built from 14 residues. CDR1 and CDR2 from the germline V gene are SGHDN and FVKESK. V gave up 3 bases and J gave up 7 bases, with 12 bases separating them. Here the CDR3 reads CASSQRQDGEKLFF. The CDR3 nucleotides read TGTGCCAGCAGCCAGAGACAGGATGGTGAAAAACTGTTTTTT.

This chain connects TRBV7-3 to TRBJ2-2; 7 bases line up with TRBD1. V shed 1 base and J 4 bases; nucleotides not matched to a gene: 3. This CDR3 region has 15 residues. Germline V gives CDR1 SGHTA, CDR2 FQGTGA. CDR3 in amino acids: CASSLRGGTTGELFF. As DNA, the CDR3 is TGTGCCAGCAGCTTAAGAGGGGGCACCACCGGGGAGCTGTTTTTT.

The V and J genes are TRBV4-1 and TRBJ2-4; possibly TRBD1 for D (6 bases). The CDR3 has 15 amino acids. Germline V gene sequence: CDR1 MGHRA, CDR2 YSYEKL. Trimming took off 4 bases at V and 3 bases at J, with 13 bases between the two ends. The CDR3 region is CASSRVQGSKNIQYF. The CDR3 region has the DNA TGCGCCAGCAGCCGAGTACAGGGTAGCAAAAACATTCAGTACTTC.

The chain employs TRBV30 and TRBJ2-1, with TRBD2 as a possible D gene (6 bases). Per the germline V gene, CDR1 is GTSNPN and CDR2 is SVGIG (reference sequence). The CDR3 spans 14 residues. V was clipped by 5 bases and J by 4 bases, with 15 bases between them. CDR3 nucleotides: TGTGCCTGGGGGAACGGGCGGGGATACAATGAGCAGTTCTTC. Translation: CAWGNGRGYNEQFF.

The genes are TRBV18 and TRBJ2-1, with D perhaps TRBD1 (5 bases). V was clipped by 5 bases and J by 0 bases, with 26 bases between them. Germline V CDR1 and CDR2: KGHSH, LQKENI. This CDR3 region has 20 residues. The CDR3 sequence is CASSINLEVTAASSYNEQFF. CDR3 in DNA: TGTGCCAGCTCAATCAACCTTGAGGTGACAGCTGCGAGCTCCTACAATGAGCAGTTCTTC.